The TCR beta chain under discussion was sequenced for a study of T cell changes during pregnancy in multiple sclerosis. Germline V CDR1 and CDR2: SNHLY, FYNNEI. This CDR3 has 14 amino acids. V gave up 3 bases and J gave up 3 bases; unmatched junction bases: 4. Measured with immunoSEQ multiplex PCR; TCRdb has only the in-frame clones, and not every one. The sample includes tens of thousands of clones, approximately 90% seen only once; the top ten take roughly 1.5%. The TCR was taken from a female donor with multiple sclerosis, enrolled in a pregnancy study. The material was peripheral blood, obtained after pregnancy. The genes are TRBV2 and TRBJ2-7; TRBD1 matches 8 bases. CDR3 coding DNA: TGTGCCAGCAGTGACCAGGGGGCGATCTACGAGCAGTACTTC. Encoded protein: CASSDQGAIYEQYF.